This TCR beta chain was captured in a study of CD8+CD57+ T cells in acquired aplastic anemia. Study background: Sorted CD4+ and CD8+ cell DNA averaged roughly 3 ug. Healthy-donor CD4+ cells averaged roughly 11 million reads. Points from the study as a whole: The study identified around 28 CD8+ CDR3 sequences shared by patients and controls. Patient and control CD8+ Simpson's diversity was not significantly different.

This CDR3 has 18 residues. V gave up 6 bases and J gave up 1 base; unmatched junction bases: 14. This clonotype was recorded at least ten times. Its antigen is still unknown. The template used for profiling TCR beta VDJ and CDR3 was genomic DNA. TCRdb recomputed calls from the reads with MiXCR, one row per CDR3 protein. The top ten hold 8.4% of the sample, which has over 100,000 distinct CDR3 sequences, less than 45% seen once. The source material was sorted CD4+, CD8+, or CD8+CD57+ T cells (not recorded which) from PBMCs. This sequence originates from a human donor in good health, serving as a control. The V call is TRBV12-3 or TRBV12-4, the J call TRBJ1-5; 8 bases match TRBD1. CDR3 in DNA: TGTGCCAGCAGGCCTTACGGACAGGGAGGAGGGAGCAATCAGCCCCAGCATTTT. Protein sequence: CASRPYGQGGGSNQPQHF.